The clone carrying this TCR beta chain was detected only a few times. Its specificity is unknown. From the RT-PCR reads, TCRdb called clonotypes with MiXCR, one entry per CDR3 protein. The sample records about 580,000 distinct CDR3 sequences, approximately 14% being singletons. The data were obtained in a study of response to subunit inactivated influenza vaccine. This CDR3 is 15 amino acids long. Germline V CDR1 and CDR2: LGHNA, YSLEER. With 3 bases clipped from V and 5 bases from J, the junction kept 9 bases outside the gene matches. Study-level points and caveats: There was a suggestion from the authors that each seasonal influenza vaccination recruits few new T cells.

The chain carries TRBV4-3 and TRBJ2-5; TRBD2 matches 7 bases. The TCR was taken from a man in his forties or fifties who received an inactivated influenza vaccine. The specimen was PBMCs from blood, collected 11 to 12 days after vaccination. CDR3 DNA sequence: TGCGCCAGCAGCCAGAACTGGGGGGGGATGGAGACCCAGTACTTC. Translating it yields CASSQNWGGMETQYF.